The next 29 T cell receptor beta chains were all read from a single sample in a study of identical twins (dated by TCRdb to about 2016). Preparation of the library involved 5' RACE. The sequencer listed for this sample is Illumina HiSeq 2000. Clones were called with MiXCR by TCRdb after fastp trimmed the public reads at Q25, and only in-frame beta chains were retained. Each record represents a unique CDR3 protein, reported with the most common genes and DNA among its rows. This sample is represented by approximately 1.8 million distinct CDR3 sequences; under 35% of them were singletons. In total, the top ten clones hold about 0.27% of the sample. Sequencing input: cord blood. The receptors shown here come from a newborn girl in good health.

This clonotype was seen only a few times. The chain carries TRBV2 and TRBJ2-6, with unresolved D. Germline-derived CDR1 and CDR2 are SNHLY and FYNNEI. Trimming stripped 7 bases from V and 0 bases from J, with 10 bases between. The CDR3 runs to 15 residues. CDR3 sequence: CASNPSLSGANVLTF. The CDR3 DNA is TGTGCCAGCAACCCCAGCCTCTCTGGGGCCAACGTCCTGACTTTC.

This clonotype occurred once. The chain combines TRBV7-9 with TRBJ1-4, with 11 bases matching TRBD1. The CDR3 consists of 18 residues. Germline values: CDR1 SEHNR, CDR2 FQNEAQ (reference sequence). V dropped 4 bases and J dropped 0; count of bases not matched to a gene: 7. Here the CDR3 DNA reads TGTGCCAGCAGCTCCCGGGACAGGGGGGGAGCAACTAATGAAAAACTGTTTTTT. Protein sequence: CASSSRDRGGATNEKLFF.

J is TRBJ2-1 and V is TRBV25-1; 8 nucleotides agree with TRBD2. The germline V gene encodes CDR1 MGHDK and CDR2 SYGVNS. This CDR3 has 14 amino acids. J lost 6 bases, V lost 6 bases, and 7 bases had no gene match. The chain's CDR3 is CASRVGLVGNEQFF. DNA of the CDR3: TGTGCCAGCAGGGTGGGACTAGTTGGCAATGAGCAGTTCTTC.

This clonotype has a handful of counts. The chain is built from TRBV11-2 and TRBJ2-7; tentatively, D is TRBD1 (5 bases). Between the trimmed V and J ends, which lost 2 bases and 7 bases, there was a span of 12 bases. The CDR3 covers 13 residues. Germline values: CDR1 SGHAT, CDR2 FQNNGV. The DNA of the CDR3 is TGTGCCAGCAGCTTAAATCGGCAGGGAGAGCAGTACTTC. This codes for CASSLNRQGEQYF.

This clonotype has at least ten counts. This chain links TRBV29-1 with TRBJ2-7, with D possibly being TRBD1 (6 bases). The CDR3 has 14 residues. Trimming removed 1 base at V and 2 bases at J, with 12 bases between. From germline, CDR1 is SQVTM and CDR2 ANQGSEA. The CDR3 nucleotides read TGCAGCGTTGAAGCTCAAGGACAGCCCTACGAGCAGTACTTC. Protein: CSVEAQGQPYEQYF.

A note on this clonotype: Being one base from a much bigger clone, this may be a read error. The rearrangement uses TRBV27 and TRBJ2-5; D not resolved. Trimming cost V 3 bases and J 11 bases, with 22 bases left between them. This CDR3 comprises 15 residues. Per germline, CDR1 MNHEY and CDR2 SMNVEV (reference sequence). DNA for the CDR3: TGTGCCAGCAGTTTTTATTGGGGTGCCGACAATGAGCAGTACTTC. Translation: CASSFYWGADNEQYF.

This clonotype was seen just once. This rearrangement joins TRBV2 to TRBJ2-3; D is perhaps TRBD1 (6 bases). The germline V gene has CDR1 SNHLY and CDR2 FYNNEI. Deletions cut 6 bases from V and 10 bases from J, with 11 bases between. CDR3 length equals 11 residues. CDR3 residues: CASSRGISQYF. DNA of the CDR3: TGTGCCAGCAGCAGGGGTATTTCGCAGTATTTT.

This clonotype turned up a few times. This chain uses TRBV4-1 with TRBJ2-3, with unresolved D. From germline, CDR1 is MGHRA and CDR2 YSYEKL. This CDR3 comprises 15 residues. Trimming pared 4 bases from V and 0 bases from J, leaving 11 bases between. This chain's CDR3 is CASSRFAPSTDTQYF. For the CDR3, the DNA is TGCGCCAGCAGCCGCTTCGCCCCGAGCACAGATACGCAGTATTTT.

In this sample, this clonotype turned up a few times. The chain links TRBV3-1 to TRBJ2-7; TRBD2 might be the D (5 bases). Judging by the DNA end, TRBJ2-4 fits better; the J call may be wrong. The CDR3 is made up of 13 amino acids. Germline CDR1 LGHDT, CDR2 YNNKEL (reference sequence). The CDR3 region is CASSPGWKNIQYF. The CDR3 nucleotides read TGTGCCAGCAGCCCGGGATGGAAGAACATTCAGTACTTC.

This sequence joins TRBV20-1 and TRBJ2-7; D not resolved. Deletions cut 0 bases from V and 2 bases from J, with 11 bases between. Germline V gene lookup returns CDR1 DFQATT and CDR2 SNEGSKA (reference sequence). The CDR3 totals 14 residues. CDR3 loop: CSARDPDHAYEQYF. CDR3 in DNA: TGCAGTGCTAGAGATCCGGACCACGCCTACGAGCAGTACTTC.

This clonotype was detected only a few times. The chain joins TRBV20-1 to TRBJ2-3; TRBD1 aligns across 8 bases. Germline V gives CDR1 DFQATT, CDR2 SNEGSKA (reference sequence). The CDR3 covers 14 residues. With 5 bases clipped from V and 2 bases from J, the junction kept 6 bases outside the gene matches. CDR3 sequence reads: CSALRDRSTDTQYF. CDR3 sequence (DNA): TGCAGTGCTCTCCGGGACAGGTCCACAGATACGCAGTATTTT.

This clonotype was counted a few times. The rearrangement links TRBV7-2 to TRBJ2-2; D call uncertain. The CDR3 has 14 amino acids. Trimming removed 5 bases at V and 5 bases at J, with 12 bases between. Germline V gene lookup returns CDR1 SGHTA and CDR2 FQGNSA. In nucleotides, the CDR3 is TGTGCCAGCAGCCTGAACTTGGGGACCGGGGAGCTGTTTTTT. Its protein is CASSLNLGTGELFF. Supplemented by reference TRBV7-2 and TRBJ2-2, the full variable domain reads GAGVSQSPSNKVTEKGKDVELRCDPISGHTALYWYRQSLGQGLEFLIYFQGNSAPDKSGLPSDRFSAERTGGSVSTLTIQRTQQEDSAVYLCASSLNLGTGELFFGEGSRLTVL.

The table lists this clonotype with a few counts. The genes are TRBV20-1 and TRBJ2-6; tentative D call: TRBD2 (6 bases). The CDR3 consists of 15 residues. V gave up 0 bases and J gave up 4 bases, with 10 bases separating them. Germline V CDR1 and CDR2: DFQATT, SNEGSKA (reference sequence). CDR3 nucleotide sequence: TGCAGTGCTAGAGATCGACTAGAAGGGGCCAACGTCCTGACTTTC. This translates into CSARDRLEGANVLTF.

This chain connects TRBV6-2 or TRBV6-3 to TRBJ2-4, with TRBD2 as a possible D gene (6 bases). Germline values: CDR1 MNHEY, CDR2 SVGEGT. Trimming pared 5 bases from V and 1 base from J, leaving 18 bases between. The CDR3 extends over 17 amino acids. CDR3 protein: CASSPPPGRGAKNIQYF. The DNA for the CDR3 is TGTGCCAGCAGTCCGCCCCCCGGGAGAGGGGCCAAAAACATTCAGTACTTC.

This clonotype was counted only a few times. DNA for the CDR3: TGTGCCAGCAGCTTGGTCTCCCCAACCTACGAGCAGTACTTC. Protein: CASSLVSPTYEQYF. The chain uses TRBV7-2 and TRBJ2-7; D remains unclear. V was pared by 3 bases and J by 2 bases, with 11 bases between. Germline-derived CDR1 and CDR2 are SGHTA and FQGNSA. CDR3 length: 14 amino acids.

In this sample, this clonotype turned up many times. The chain uses TRBV27 and TRBJ2-7, with a tentative D call TRBD2 (5 bases). V lost 1 base to trimming and J lost 4 bases, with 8 bases between them. Germline values: CDR1 MNHEY, CDR2 SMNVEV (reference sequence). This CDR3 spans 13 amino acids. Written as DNA, the CDR3 is TGTGCCAGCAGTTTATTCAGAGGGTACGAGCAGTACTTC. Encoded protein: CASSLFRGYEQYF.

V usage is TRBV5-1 and J usage is TRBJ2-5, with D maybe TRBD1 (6 bases). Trimming shortened V by 3 bases and J by 3 bases, and 9 bases separated the two germline ends. Germline CDR1 reads SGHRS; CDR2 reads YFSETQ. The CDR3 totals 13 residues. CDR3 coding DNA: TGCGCCAGCAGCTACAACAGGGAAGAGACCCAGTACTTC. It encodes CASSYNREETQYF.

The genes are TRBV5-1 and TRBJ2-1, with D uncertain. V shed 2 bases and J shed 6 bases, with 12 bases lying between them. The CDR3 loop spans 14 amino acids. Germline V gene data show CDR1 as SGHRS and CDR2 as YFSETQ. CDR3 loop: CASSFSSGSNEQFF. DNA of the CDR3: TGCGCCAGCAGCTTTTCATCGGGCTCCAATGAGCAGTTCTTC.

V usage is TRBV29-1 and J usage is TRBJ2-5; D perhaps matches TRBD2 (6 bases). The DNA end is more similar to TRBJ2-7, so the J call may be wrong. The CDR3 has 12 residues. Germline assignment: CDR1 SQVTM and CDR2 ANQGSEA. The CDR3 is CSVVAGGAEQYF. Here the CDR3 DNA reads TGCAGCGTTGTGGCCGGCGGGGCCGAGCAGTACTTC.

There are a few counts of this clonotype. The chain carries TRBV20-1 and TRBJ2-3, with D unresolved. Germline-derived CDR1 and CDR2 are DFQATT and SNEGSKA (reference sequence). The CDR3 runs to 14 residues. With 3 bases removed from V and 0 bases from J, the gap between germline ends came to 10 bases. For the CDR3, the DNA is TGCAGTGCTAGGTCGAGGACGAGCACAGATACGCAGTATTTT. Translated, it gives CSARSRTSTDTQYF.

The chain is built from TRBV6-9 and TRBJ2-3; 10 bases map to TRBD2. Germline V CDR1 and CDR2: MNHGY, SVAAGI. This CDR3 region has 16 residues. The V and J ends lost 2 bases and 2 bases, in that order; junction bases with no gene match: 4. The CDR3 here is CASSYLLAGHTDTQYF. The CDR3 region has the DNA TGTGCCAGCAGTTATCTACTAGCGGGGCACACAGATACGCAGTATTTT.

CDR3 residues: CASSSWTGANVLTF. The CDR3 bases are TGTGCCAGCAGCTCCTGGACAGGGGCCAACGTCCTGACTTTC. The V call is TRBV7-9, the J call TRBJ2-6, with a weak D call TRBD1 (5 bases). Germline V CDR1 and CDR2: SEHNR, FQNEAQ (reference sequence). Trimming took off 4 bases at V and 4 bases at J, with 8 bases between the two ends. This CDR3 is 14 amino acids long.

The V and J genes are TRBV20-1 and TRBJ2-1; D remains ambiguous. The better agreement between TRBJ2-7 and the DNA end casts doubt on the J call. This CDR3 comprises 14 residues. Looked up from germline, CDR1 is DFQATT and CDR2 is SNEGSKA (reference sequence). The CDR3 nucleotides read TGCAGTGCTAGAACCGACGGCTCCTACAATGAGCAGTACTTC. Encoded protein: CSARTDGSYNEQYF.

The J gene is TRBJ1-2, the V gene TRBV19, with 11 bases that match TRBD1. This CDR3 region has 17 residues. With V trimmed by 3 bases and J by 0 bases, 6 bases remained unmatched. CDR1 and CDR2 from the germline V gene are LNHDA and SQIVND (reference sequence). The CDR3 region has the DNA TGTGCCAGTAGTATCCCCCCGGGACAGGGGGCTAACTATGGCTACACCTTC. It codes for CASSIPPGQGANYGYTF.

The chain employs TRBV4-2 and TRBJ2-7; possibly TRBD2 for D (6 bases). V was trimmed by 1 base and J by 4 bases, leaving 23 bases between them. Germline loops: CDR1 LGHNA, CDR2 YNFKEQ. The CDR3 is 18 residues long. The CDR3 DNA reads TGTGCCAGCAGCCAAGTTGTCCGGGGGAAGTTTGGGTTATACGAGCAGTACTTC. Protein product: CASSQVVRGKFGLYEQYF.

This clonotype has at least ten counts. The chain is built from TRBV7-2 and TRBJ2-5; D gene uncertain. Germline values: CDR1 SGHTA, CDR2 FQGNSA. CDR3 length: 13 residues. V lost 3 bases and J 2 bases, leaving 7 bases between the germline ends. The CDR3 nucleotides are TGTGCCAGCAGCTTTACGACGCAAGAGACCCAGTACTTC. Protein product: CASSFTTQETQYF.

The chain combines TRBV3-1 with TRBJ1-5; a possible D gene is TRBD1 (5 bases). The CDR3 totals 17 residues. V was clipped by 0 bases and J by 1 base, with 13 bases between them. CDR1 LGHDT and CDR2 YNNKEL come from the germline V gene (reference sequence). The chain's CDR3 is CASSQDLGGGSNQPQHF. In nucleotides, the CDR3 is TGTGCCAGCAGCCAAGATCTTGGGGGGGGGAGCAATCAGCCCCAGCATTTT.

The table lists this clonotype with a few counts. CDR3 loop: CASSQESPWVSYEQYF. Here the CDR3 DNA reads TGTGCCAGCAGCCAAGAGAGCCCCTGGGTATCTTACGAGCAGTACTTC. The chain employs TRBV3-1 and TRBJ2-4, with no clear D. The J call is in doubt because the DNA end fits TRBJ2-7 better. In germline, CDR1 is LGHDT, CDR2 YNNKEL (reference sequence). The CDR3 covers 16 residues.

This clonotype appeared many times. The chain is built from TRBV2 and TRBJ2-7, with D perhaps being TRBD1 or TRBD2 (5 bases each). Trimming removed 7 bases at V and 2 bases at J, with 15 bases between. CDR1 is SNHLY and CDR2 is FYNNEI in the germline V gene. The length of the CDR3 is 14 residues. In DNA, the CDR3 is TGTGCCAGCAATTCAGGGACGGTCACCTACGAGCAGTACTTC. Translated, it gives CASNSGTVTYEQYF.